Described below is a single T cell receptor beta chain sequence and its context. This CDR3 has 13 residues. CDR1 is SNHLY, CDR2 FYNNEI, per germline. Trimming removed 6 bases from V and 10 bases from J, with 15 bases in between. This sample stems from a study of blood T cell repertoires in COVID-19. Produced via immunoSEQ multiplex PCR; TCRdb's table is partial and in-frame only. The table shows approximately 350,000 clones, with under 95% occurring only once. The V call is TRBV2, the J call TRBJ1-4, with D possibly matching TRBD1 (6 bases). Sequencing was performed on peripheral blood. This TCR was recovered from a woman under 30 who had recovered from COVID-19. The CDR3 loop is CASRDSYRGKLFF. CDR3 DNA: TGTGCCAGCAGGGACAGCTACCGGGGAAAACTGTTTTTT.